This TCR beta chain is drawn from a study of human T cells and chemical hapten exposure (TCRdb year 2021). Background for the entire study: For sensitization, 2% DPC in acetone was applied to a roughly 2 cm by roughly 2 cm area of upper inner arm skin. Weekly therapeutic DPC doses were additionally applied to the scalp of patients throughout the approximately 25-week study period. Patch testing was performed on the upper back with Finn chambers containing 0.01% DPC, and the patch tests were scored after 6 days according to International Contact Dermatitis Research Group standards. The mostly female patient cohort included alopecia areata with under or over 50% scalp involvement, alopecia totalis and alopecia universalis. The libraries were sequenced as a pool, and the TCR yield per sample differed mostly because of small variations in library volumes within the pool. Peripheral blood TCR repertoire changes were tracked in vivo in alopecia patients during primary and secondary sensitization to the hapten diphenylcyclopropenone (DPC). Blood was sampled from patients pre-sensitization (week 0) and at 2, 6 and about 24 weeks after DPC sensitization. Around 30 alopecia patients provided blood for TCR sequencing at one to four time points (pre-sensitization, 2, 6 and 24 weeks).

This specimen's time point label, interpreted: pre-sensitization, week 0. In light of the paper, this sample's treatment or condition label describes: therapeutic diphenylcyclopropenone sensitization with weekly scalp DPC. At every patch-test visit, the blood draw took place before the patch test was put on. Eligible patients were aged 18 to 70, diagnosed with alopecia, deemed suitable for DPC therapy, and excluded if pregnant. Total RNA was extracted from unfractionated whole blood that had been collected in Tempus Blood RNA tubes. Library preparation employed RACE. The sequencing machine was a NextSeq 500. During library preparation, unique molecular identifiers were attached to individual cDNA molecules so that TCRs could be counted in a quantitative, reproducible way. Both TCR alpha and TCR beta chains were sequenced from each blood RNA sample. The source study handled its data this way. A median of about 87,000 TCRs per sample was observed, with a range of 23,224 to 690,600. The Decombinator software suite was used to annotate the V, J and CDR3 of the TCR reads. Every sample was subsampled to the same number of TCRs (28,000) for the PS versus PT1 abundance plots. Expanded TCRs were defined as absent before sensitization and observed at least eight times at the 2-week time point. TCRdb redid the processing of the public reads, applying fastp at Q25 and MiXCR, and retained in-frame beta chains. Every entry covers one CDR3 protein and lists the most common genes and DNA from its rows. TCRdb's processing, not the authors' own work, is the source of the V and J calls. The table for this sample lists more than 80,000 distinct CDR3 sequences; roughly 10% of them were counted only once. The ten largest account for approximately 3.1% of the sample.

What the authors observed across the whole study: Significantly more large CDR3 similarity clusters were formed by expanded TCRs than by pre-sensitization or healthy control sets, consistent with antigen-driven responses. DPC sensitization did not change how many TCRs were above 1 in 1000 frequency, and no evidence was found of alterations in global repertoire structure. All patients had alopecia, a presumed autoimmune disease, so their immune response might differ from that of healthy individuals. Repeated subsampling changed both the strength of the expansion versus patch-test correlation and the threshold at which the correlation became significant. The number of PT1 expanded TCRs positively correlated with patch test score, significant at thresholds 8, 16 and 32 but not 4.

This clonotype was counted only a few times. The antigen it recognizes is unknown. The sample holds no much larger clone one base away, and base qualities are not on file. CDR1 is given as LGHDT and CDR2 as YNNKEL, both from the germline V gene (reference sequence). Cut back by 0 bases and 0 bases, the V and J ends lie 3 bases apart. The CDR3 runs 15 residues from the cysteine to the phenylalanine. Only the CDR3 part of the read is kept: 45 bases, read in frame from the first base. The clonotype originates from a woman in her sixties or seventies with alopecia areata. Some clones in this sample may be carry-over from other donors' samples. The input for sequencing was whole blood, taken in connection with sensitization to the hapten diphenylcyclopropenone (DPC). The chain couples TRBV3-1 to TRBJ2-6; confidence is insufficient to name the D gene. In nucleotide form, the sequence is TGTGCCAGCAGCCAAGACTTCTCTGGGGCCAACGTCCTGACTTTC. Protein translation: CASSQDFSGANVLTF.